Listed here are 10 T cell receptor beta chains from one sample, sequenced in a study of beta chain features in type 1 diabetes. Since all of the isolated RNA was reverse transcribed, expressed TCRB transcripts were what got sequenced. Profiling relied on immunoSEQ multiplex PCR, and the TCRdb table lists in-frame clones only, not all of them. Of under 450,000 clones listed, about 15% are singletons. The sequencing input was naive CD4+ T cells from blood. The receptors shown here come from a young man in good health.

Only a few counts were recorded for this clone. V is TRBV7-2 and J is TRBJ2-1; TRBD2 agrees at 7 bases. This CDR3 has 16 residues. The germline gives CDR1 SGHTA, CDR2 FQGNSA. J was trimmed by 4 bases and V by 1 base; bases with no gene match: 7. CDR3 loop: CASSLGVSGPYNEQFF. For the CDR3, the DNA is TGTGCCAGCAGCTTAGGTGTTAGCGGGCCATACAATGAGCAGTTCTTC.

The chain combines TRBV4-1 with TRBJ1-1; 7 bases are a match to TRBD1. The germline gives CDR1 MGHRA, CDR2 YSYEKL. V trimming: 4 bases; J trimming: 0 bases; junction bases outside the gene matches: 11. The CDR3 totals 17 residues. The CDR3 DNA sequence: TGCGCCAGCAGCCCTCGGGTTCTACAGGGGATGAACACTGAAGCTTTCTTT. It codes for CASSPRVLQGMNTEAFF.

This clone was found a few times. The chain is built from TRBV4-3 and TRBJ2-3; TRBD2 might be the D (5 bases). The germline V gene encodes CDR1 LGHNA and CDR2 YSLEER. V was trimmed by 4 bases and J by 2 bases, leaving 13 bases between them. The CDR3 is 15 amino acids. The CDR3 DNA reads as TGCGCCAGCAGCCCTCGCGGGCACTACACAGATACGCAGTATTTT. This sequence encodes CASSPRGHYTDTQYF.

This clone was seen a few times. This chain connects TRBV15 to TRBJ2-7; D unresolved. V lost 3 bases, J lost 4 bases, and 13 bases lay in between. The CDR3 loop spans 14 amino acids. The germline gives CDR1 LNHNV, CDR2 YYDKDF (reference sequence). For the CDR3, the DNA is TGTGCCACCAGCAGTGGCTTGGGCGCGTACGAGCAGTACGTC. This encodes CATSSGLGAYEQYV.

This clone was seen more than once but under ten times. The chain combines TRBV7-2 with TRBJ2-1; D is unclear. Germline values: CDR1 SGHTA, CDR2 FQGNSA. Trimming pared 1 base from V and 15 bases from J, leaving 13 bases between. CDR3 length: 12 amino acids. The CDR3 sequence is CASSLVIGEGFF. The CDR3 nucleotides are TGTGCCAGCAGCTTAGTGATCGGAGAAGGGTTCTTC.

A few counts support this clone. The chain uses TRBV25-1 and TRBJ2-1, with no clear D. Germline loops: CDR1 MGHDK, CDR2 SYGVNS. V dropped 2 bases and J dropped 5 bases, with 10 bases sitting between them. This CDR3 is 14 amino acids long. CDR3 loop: CASSEVDGDNEQFF. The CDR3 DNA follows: TGTGCCAGCAGTGAAGTAGACGGCGACAATGAGCAGTTCTTC.

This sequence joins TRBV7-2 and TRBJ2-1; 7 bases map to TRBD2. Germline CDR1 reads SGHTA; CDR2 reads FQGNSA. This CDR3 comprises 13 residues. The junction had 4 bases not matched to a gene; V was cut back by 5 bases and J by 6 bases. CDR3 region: CASSRTSGNEQFF. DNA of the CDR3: TGTGCCAGCAGCCGGACTAGTGGCAATGAGCAGTTCTTC.

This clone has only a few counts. The CDR3 DNA sequence: TGTGCCAGCAGCCGGGACAGGGGGCTCTACGAGCAGTACTTC. Translation gives CASSRDRGLYEQYF. V gene TRBV6-5 combines with J gene TRBJ2-7; TRBD1 matches 12 bases. The junction had 3 bases not matched to a gene; V was cut back by 6 bases and J by 3 bases. Germline V lookup: CDR1 MNHEY, CDR2 SVGAGI. CDR3 length: 14 residues.

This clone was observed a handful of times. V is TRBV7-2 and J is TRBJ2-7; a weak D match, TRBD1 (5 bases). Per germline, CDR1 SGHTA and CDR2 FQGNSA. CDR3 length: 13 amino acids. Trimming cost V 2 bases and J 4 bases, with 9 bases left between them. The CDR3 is CASSLSSGYEQYV. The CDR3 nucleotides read TGTGCCAGCAGCTTAAGCTCAGGGTACGAGCAGTACGTC.

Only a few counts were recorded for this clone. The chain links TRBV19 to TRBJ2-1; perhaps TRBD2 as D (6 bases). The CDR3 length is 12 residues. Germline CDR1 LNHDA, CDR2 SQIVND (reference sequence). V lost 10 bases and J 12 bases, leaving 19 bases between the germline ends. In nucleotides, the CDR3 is TGTGCCACAGGGACTCCGCCCCTTGGGCAGTTCTTC. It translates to CATGTPPLGQFF.